Here is one TCR beta chain with its context. This entry belongs to a study of blood T cell repertoires in COVID-19. Looked up from germline, CDR1 is SGHTA and CDR2 is FQGNSA. The CDR3 covers 13 residues. Between the trimmed V and J ends, which lost 7 bases and 6 bases, there was a span of 15 bases. Authors' analysis steps: From reference gene primer amplification, estimates of nucleated cell counts were derived. This table comes from immunoSEQ multiplex PCR, and its TCRdb copy is limited to in-frame clones, with some not included. V, J and clone size derive from that table, while D and trimming were established from the DNA sequence. The sample contains 240,000 or so clones, approximately 82% of which appear only once.

This rearrangement joins TRBV7-2 to TRBJ1-2; TRBD1 might be the D (5 bases). The receptor's source is a woman of 80 years or more with acute or convalescent COVID-19. Source material: peripheral blood. The CDR3 sequence is CASTLFGADGYTF. The CDR3 coding sequence is TGTGCCAGCACCTTGTTTGGGGCTGATGGCTACACCTTC.